These 32 T cell receptor beta chains came from one sample sequenced in a study of blood T cell repertoires in COVID-19. Some clones are missing from TCRdb's copy, which holds only in-frame ones; the method was immunoSEQ multiplex PCR. This sample carries some 300,000 clones, about 86% of them seen once, and the ten largest clones take about 12%. Sequenced material: peripheral blood. These receptors were taken from a woman between 65 and 79 years old with COVID-19, enrolled during active disease.

The J gene is TRBJ1-4, the V gene TRBV21-1. TRBV21-1 is reported as a pseudogene. The CDR3 totals 17 residues. The CDR3 sequence is CASSKELGGATNEKLFF. DNA of the CDR3: TGTGCCAGCAGCAAAGAGCTGGGCGGGGCAACTAATGAAAAACTGTTTTTT.

This sequence joins TRBV29-1 and TRBJ2-7, with TRBD2 identical over 7 bases. The CDR3 spans 15 residues. J was trimmed by 0 bases and V by 2 bases; bases with no gene match: 7. Germline V gene sequence: CDR1 SQVTM, CDR2 ANQGSEA. CDR3 region: CSVELGGRGSYEQYF. Here the CDR3 DNA reads TGCAGCGTTGAATTAGGTGGGAGGGGCTCCTACGAGCAGTACTTC.

This clone came up a few times. The chain joins TRBV11-2 to TRBJ2-1; 8 bases agree with TRBD1. The CDR3 runs to 13 residues. J gave up 12 bases and V 0 bases, and 4 bases lay outside the gene matches. The germline gives CDR1 SGHAT, CDR2 FQNNGV. The CDR3 here is CASSLDRQGTQFF. The DNA for the CDR3 is TGTGCCAGCAGCTTAGACAGACAGGGGACGCAGTTCTTC.

This rearrangement joins TRBV25-1 to TRBJ1-1; no definite D call. There are 12 residues in the CDR3. With 1 base removed from V and 7 bases from J, the gap between germline ends came to 7 bases. Germline V gene data show CDR1 as MGHDK and CDR2 as SYGVNS. The chain's CDR3 is CASSELNGEAFF. In nucleotides, the CDR3 is TGTGCCAGCAGTGAATTAAACGGTGAAGCTTTCTTT. The variable domain in full, completed from reference TRBV25-1 and TRBJ1-1, reads EADIYQTPRYLVIGTGKKITLECSQTMGHDKMYWYQQDPGMELHLIHYSYGVNSTEKGDLSSESTVSRIRTEHFPLTLESARPSHTSQYLCASSELNGEAFFGQGTRLTVV.

The chain has TRBV6-2 or TRBV6-3 and TRBJ2-7, with 9 bases matching TRBD2. With 2 bases clipped from V and 6 bases from J, the junction kept 5 bases outside the gene matches. There are 14 residues in the CDR3. CDR1 and CDR2 from the germline V gene are MNHEY and SVGEGT. Here the CDR3 DNA reads TGTGCCAGCAGTTACCCCGCGGGGGGGTTCGAGCAGTACTTC. It is translated as CASSYPAGGFEQYF.

This rearrangement joins TRBV3-1 (or the pseudogene TRBV3-2) to TRBJ2-5; possibly TRBD2 for D (5 bases). This CDR3 is built from 13 residues. Germline-derived CDR1 and CDR2 are LGHDT and YNNKEL (reference sequence). V lost 11 bases and J 5 bases, leaving 18 bases between the germline ends. CDR3 residues: CAARRTEEETQYF. The CDR3 DNA sequence: TGTGCCGCCCGGCGCACGGAGGAGGAGACCCAGTACTTC.

The V call is TRBV18, the J call TRBJ1-4; 8 bases are shared with TRBD1. This CDR3 region has 14 residues. CDR1 and CDR2 (germline): KGHSH, LQKENI. The ends lost 3 bases at V and 6 bases at J; junction bases unmatched: 3. CDR3 nucleotide sequence: TGTGCCAGCTCACCCGGGACAGGCGATGAAAAACTGTTTTTT. Translated, it gives CASSPGTGDEKLFF.

The V call is TRBV27, the J call TRBJ2-7; D uncertain. CDR1 and CDR2 (germline): MNHEY, SMNVEV (reference sequence). The V and J ends lost 2 bases and 0 bases respectively, with 11 bases between them. This CDR3 is 15 amino acids long. CDR3: CASSLAGRYSYEQYF. CDR3 bases: TGTGCCAGCAGTTTAGCAGGCCGTTACTCCTACGAGCAGTACTTC.

The genes are TRBV7-7 and TRBJ2-5, with 9 nucleotides matching TRBD1. This CDR3 has 13 residues. V lost 6 bases and J lost 5; bases outside the gene matches: 4. The germline gives CDR1 SSHAT, CDR2 FNYEAQ (reference sequence). CDR3 region: CASSYGQGETQYF. CDR3 DNA: TGTGCCAGCAGTTACGGACAGGGGGAGACCCAGTACTTC.

The J gene is TRBJ1-1, the V gene TRBV18; D is uncertain. The CDR3 consists of 13 residues. Germline-derived CDR1 and CDR2 are KGHSH and LQKENI. V shed 4 bases and J shed 5 bases, with 11 bases lying between them. Here the CDR3 reads CASSRLSRTEAFF. The CDR3 coding sequence is TGTGCCAGCTCACGCCTTAGCCGGACTGAAGCTTTCTTT.

CDR3: CASGFEEATEAFF. Here the CDR3 DNA reads TGTGCCAGCGGGTTTGAGGAAGCGACTGAAGCTTTCTTT. The chain uses TRBV2 and TRBJ1-1; D remains unclear. Deletions cut 8 bases from V and 5 bases from J, with 15 bases between. The CDR3 has 13 amino acids. Germline CDR1 and CDR2: SNHLY and FYNNEI. Full variable domain (outside the CDR3, taken from reference TRBV2 and TRBJ1-1): EPEVTQTPSHQVTQMGQEVILRCVPISNHLYFYWYRQILGQKVEFLVSFYNNEISEKSEIFDDQFSVERPDGSNFTLKIRSTKLEDSAMYFCASGFEEATEAFFGQGTRLTVV.

The J gene is TRBJ2-7, the V gene TRBV12-3 or TRBV12-4; 7 nucleotides align to TRBD1. This CDR3 comprises 11 residues. Unmatched junction bases numbered 5, after V lost 6 bases and J lost 9 bases. Written as DNA, the CDR3 is TGTGCCAGCAGCGACAGGGCCGGGCAGTACTTC. Protein sequence: CASSDRAGQYF.

The chain joins TRBV6-4 to TRBJ1-1; D unresolved. Germline assignment: CDR1 MRHNA and CDR2 SNTAGT. V shed 5 bases and J shed 0 bases, with 16 bases lying between them. This CDR3 has 16 amino acids. CDR3 nucleotide sequence: TGTGCCAGCAGTCCAAAGGAGGTCGCCATGAACACTGAAGCTTTCTTT. Translating gives CASSPKEVAMNTEAFF.

The chain couples TRBV7-3 to TRBJ2-1; no clear D gene. Germline loops: CDR1 SGHTA, CDR2 FQGTGA. The CDR3 has 13 amino acids. V shed 4 bases and J shed 4 bases, with 8 bases lying between them. In DNA form, the CDR3 reads TGTGCCAGCAGCTCCCTGGAGTACAATGAGCAGTTCTTC. Translated: CASSSLEYNEQFF. The whole variable domain, remainder taken from reference TRBV7-3 and TRBJ2-1, is GAGVSQTPSNKVTEKGKYVELRCDPISGHTALYWYRQSLGQGPEFLIYFQGTGAADDSGLPNDRFFAVRPEGSVSTLKIQRTERGDSAVYLCASSSLEYNEQFFGPGTRLTVL.

There are a few counts of this clone. Other DNA sequences in this specimen translate into the identical CDR3. The J gene is TRBJ2-1, the V gene TRBV15, with 7 bases lining up with TRBD2. V dropped 0 bases and J dropped 8; count of bases not matched to a gene: 1. This CDR3 region has 13 residues. Germline assignment: CDR1 LNHNV and CDR2 YYDKDF (reference sequence). The CDR3 DNA follows: TGTGCCACCAGCAGAGATCGGGGGGATGAGCAGTTCTTC. Translating it yields CATSRDRGDEQFF.

V gene TRBV5-1 combines with J gene TRBJ1-2; D remains ambiguous. V was shortened by 2 bases and J by 4 bases, with 9 bases between the two germline ends. The CDR3 spans 13 residues. Germline-derived CDR1 and CDR2 are SGHRS and YFSETQ. The CDR3, as DNA: TGCGCCAGCAGCTTCAATCAGATCTATGGCTACACCTTC. Its translation: CASSFNQIYGYTF.

The chain uses TRBV2 and TRBJ1-1; TRBD1 matches 8 bases. J lost 4 bases, V lost 4 bases, and 14 bases had no gene match. CDR1 SNHLY and CDR2 FYNNEI come from the germline V gene. The length of the CDR3 is 17 residues. The CDR3 spells CASSGSGRAGGGTEAFF. The CDR3 nucleotides are TGTGCCAGCAGTGGTTCGGGTCGAGCAGGGGGCGGCACTGAAGCTTTCTTT.

The J gene is TRBJ2-7, the V gene TRBV13; 7 positions match TRBD1. CDR1 PRHDT and CDR2 FYEKMQ come from the germline V gene (reference sequence). This CDR3 spans 14 amino acids. V was pared by 0 bases and J by 6 bases, with 5 bases of the junction left unmatched. In nucleotides, the CDR3 is TGTGCCAGCAGCTTAGGTAACAGGGGCTCCGAGCAGTACTTC. Amino acid sequence: CASSLGNRGSEQYF.

The V gene is TRBV11-2, the J gene TRBJ2-1; TRBD2 agrees at 13 bases. CDR1 SGHAT and CDR2 FQNNGV come from the germline V gene. With V trimmed by 5 bases and J by 5 bases, 9 bases remained unmatched. The CDR3 loop spans 17 amino acids. The CDR3: CASSQRPGTSGDNEQFF. For the CDR3, the DNA is TGTGCCAGCAGCCAAAGGCCAGGGACTAGCGGGGACAATGAGCAGTTCTTC.

The chain is built from TRBV30 and TRBJ2-1, with 8 bases matching TRBD2. The CDR3 length is 15 residues. V dropped 3 bases and J dropped 2; count of bases not matched to a gene: 6. Germline loops: CDR1 GTSNPN, CDR2 SVGIG (reference sequence). CDR3 sequence (DNA): TGTGCCTGGAGACCAGCGGGGGCCGCCTACAATGAGCAGTTCTTC. It encodes CAWRPAGAAYNEQFF.

The chain recombines TRBV21-1 with TRBJ2-3; TRBD2 is the table's D call, not checked against the DNA. TRBV21-1 is described as a pseudogene. The CDR3 has 16 amino acids. As DNA, the CDR3 is TGTGCCAGCAGCAAAAGGGGGGGGCGGAGCACAGATACGCAGTATTTT. Amino acids: CASSKRGGRSTDTQYF.

V usage is TRBV4-3 and J usage is TRBJ1-1, with unresolved D. The V gene's germline CDR1 is LGHNA and CDR2 YSLEER. The CDR3 contains 13 residues. V lost 6 bases and J 3 bases, leaving 11 bases between the germline ends. The CDR3 DNA is TGCGCCAGCAGTCTTAGCATGGACACTGAAGCTTTCTTT. It codes for CASSLSMDTEAFF.

The chain recombines TRBV5-1 with TRBJ1-1; TRBD1 agrees at 8 bases. With 1 base clipped from V and 3 bases from J, the junction kept 8 bases outside the gene matches. The CDR3 runs to 16 residues. CDR1 is SGHRS and CDR2 is YFSETQ in the germline V gene. This CDR3 is CASSLHSGGADTEAFF. DNA for the CDR3: TGCGCCAGCAGCTTGCACTCAGGGGGCGCGGACACTGAAGCTTTCTTT.

Here the CDR3 DNA reads TGTGCCAGCAGCCAAGGCAGGGGCCCGAGCACAGATACGCAGTATTTT. It translates to CASSQGRGPSTDTQYF. V gene TRBV3-1 (or the pseudogene TRBV3-2) combines with J gene TRBJ2-3; tentatively, D is TRBD1 (6 bases). This CDR3 has 16 amino acids. Trimming removed 1 base from V and 0 bases from J, with 11 bases in between. Germline CDR1 reads LGHDT; CDR2 reads YNNKEL (reference sequence).

The chain is built from TRBV9 and TRBJ1-4; the D gene is possibly TRBD1 (6 bases). Germline V gives CDR1 SGDLS, CDR2 YYNGEE. The CDR3 length is 15 residues. V was pared by 6 bases and J by 8 bases, with 20 bases between. CDR3 residues: CASNQEGGQAEKLFF. CDR3 bases: TGTGCCAGCAACCAAGAAGGGGGACAAGCGGAAAAACTGTTTTTT.

V is TRBV7-2 and J is TRBJ1-2; 9 positions agree with TRBD1. Germline lookup yields CDR1 SGHTA and CDR2 FQGNSA. The CDR3 contains 14 residues. V shed 6 bases, J shed 3 bases, and the junction held 5 bases outside the gene matches. The DNA for the CDR3 is TGTGCCAGCAGTCCCCGGACAGGGGACTATGGCTACACCTTC. It specifies CASSPRTGDYGYTF.

The CDR3 region has the DNA TGTGCCAGCAGGTCGGGACAGGGGAGATATGGCTACACCTTC. It codes for CASRSGQGRYGYTF. V and J are TRBV2 and TRBJ1-2; 10 positions match TRBD1. The CDR3 extends over 14 amino acids. Germline CDR1 reads SNHLY; CDR2 reads FYNNEI. Trimming removed 6 bases from V and 5 bases from J; junction bases left unmatched: 6.

The J gene is TRBJ1-1, the V gene TRBV5-1; D is ambiguous. This CDR3 has 21 amino acids. Between the trimmed V and J ends, which lost 4 bases and 5 bases, there was a span of 36 bases. Germline V CDR1 and CDR2: SGHRS, YFSETQ. The CDR3 region is CASSPIPMLDGGLKRSTEAFF. The CDR3 DNA sequence: TGCGCCAGCAGCCCGATCCCGATGTTGGACGGAGGATTAAAGAGGTCGACTGAAGCTTTCTTT.

The CDR3 protein is CASSDGLAGDTQYF. The CDR3 DNA reads as TGTGCCAGCAGTGACGGACTAGCAGGAGATACGCAGTATTTT. The chain uses TRBV2 and TRBJ2-3, with 8 bases aligning to TRBD2. V trimming: 3 bases; J trimming: 5 bases; junction bases outside the gene matches: 4. The CDR3 has 14 amino acids. Germline CDR1 and CDR2: SNHLY and FYNNEI.

The chain employs TRBV5-1 and TRBJ2-7; 9 nucleotides line up with TRBD1. There are 15 residues in the CDR3. With V trimmed by 3 bases and J by 3 bases, 7 bases remained unmatched. CDR1 is SGHRS, CDR2 YFSETQ, per germline. The chain's CDR3 is CASSSTGTGNYEQYF. The CDR3 DNA follows: TGCGCCAGCAGCTCCACCGGGACAGGGAACTACGAGCAGTACTTC. The variable domain in full, with the rest retrieved from reference TRBV5-1 and TRBJ2-7, is KAGVTQTPRYLIKTRGQQVTLSCSPISGHRSVSWYQQTPGQGLQFLFEYFSETQRNKGNFPGRFSGRQFSNSRSEMNVSTLELGDSALYLCASSSTGTGNYEQYFGPGTRLTVT.

This clone was seen a handful of times. This chain joins TRBV2 and TRBJ2-1; 13 bases match TRBD2. Germline assignment: CDR1 SNHLY and CDR2 FYNNEI. V trimming: 9 bases; J trimming: 8 bases; junction bases outside the gene matches: 10. CDR3 length: 15 amino acids. Here the CDR3 reads CASHFTSGGAYEQFF. The CDR3 nucleotides read TGTGCCAGTCATTTCACTAGCGGGGGGGCATATGAGCAGTTCTTC.

This chain joins TRBV6-5 and TRBJ1-2, with TRBD1 as a possible D gene (5 bases). CDR1 and CDR2 (germline): MNHEY, SVGAGI. The CDR3 is made up of 15 amino acids. Trimming removed 6 bases from V and 4 bases from J, with 18 bases in between. This CDR3 is CASSPPQGRGYGYTF. The CDR3 DNA follows: TGTGCCAGCAGCCCACCGCAGGGTCGTGGCTATGGCTACACCTTC.